The 27 T cell receptor beta chains given below trace back to one sample, sequenced in a study of CD8+ T cells in alopecia areata. cDNA prepared by RNA extraction and subsequent reverse transcription served as the template for sequencing. Sequencing was performed with immunoSEQ multiplex PCR; in TCRdb, only in-frame clones are kept and a portion is missing. The sample shows roughly 120,000 clones, 58% of them seen only once. Specified treatment: oral pan-JAK inhibitor, 5-10 mg twice daily. Sample: CD8+ T cells sorted from blood, taken at week 4, from a patient treated with tofacitinib. Source of these receptors: a human donor with alopecia areata.

This chain joins TRBV2 and TRBJ2-7; 9 nucleotides align to TRBD1. The germline gives CDR1 SNHLY, CDR2 FYNNEI. CDR3 length equals 16 residues. The junction had 15 bases not matched to a gene; V was cut back by 9 bases and J by 3 bases. The CDR3 DNA sequence: TGTGCCAGAAAAGTCCCGGGACAGGGCCTAAGCTACGAGCAGTACTTC. Translating it yields CARKVPGQGLSYEQYF. The variable domain in full, with the rest retrieved from reference TRBV2 and TRBJ2-7, is EPEVTQTPSHQVTQMGQEVILRCVPISNHLYFYWYRQILGQKVEFLVSFYNNEISEKSEIFDDQFSVERPDGSNFTLKIRSTKLEDSAMYFCARKVPGQGLSYEQYFGPGTRLTVT.

The chain uses TRBV2 and TRBJ2-1; 8 nucleotides agree with TRBD2. Per the germline V gene, CDR1 is SNHLY and CDR2 is FYNNEI. This CDR3 comprises 15 residues. V lost 6 bases and J lost 6; bases outside the gene matches: 10. The CDR3 region has the DNA TGTGCCAGCAGAGCAACTAGCGGTGGTGGCAATGAGCAGTTCTTC. As protein: CASRATSGGGNEQFF.

This clone was seen a few times. CDR3 sequence: CASSLVGEGTEAFF. Written as DNA, the CDR3 is TGTGCCAGCAGCTTAGTGGGGGAGGGCACTGAAGCTTTCTTT. The J gene is TRBJ1-1, the V gene TRBV7-9; tentatively, D is TRBD1 (5 bases). The CDR3 is 14 residues long. Germline V gives CDR1 SEHNR, CDR2 FQNEAQ (reference sequence). V lost 1 base and J 4 bases, leaving 10 bases between the germline ends.

This chain links TRBV5-1 with TRBJ2-1, with D uncertain. The CDR3 runs 14 residues. Trimming removed 5 bases at V and 0 bases at J, with 9 bases between. The germline CDR1 and CDR2 sequences are SGHRS and YFSETQ. DNA for the CDR3: TGCGCCAGCAGGCACACCCTCTCCTACAATGAGCAGTTCTTC. This gives the protein CASRHTLSYNEQFF.

Only a few counts were recorded for this clone. The gene calls are TRBV29-1 and TRBJ2-3, with 9 positions matching TRBD2. V dropped 7 bases and J dropped 4; count of bases not matched to a gene: 6. This CDR3 contains 13 residues. From germline, CDR1 is SQVTM and CDR2 ANQGSEA. The CDR3 DNA reads TGCAGCGCGCGGGGGGGCCAGGCAGATACGCAGTATTTT. This encodes CSARGGQADTQYF.

The rearrangement uses TRBV27 and TRBJ1-2; D remains unclear. The CDR3 is 15 amino acids. Germline lookup yields CDR1 MNHEY and CDR2 SMNVEV (reference sequence). Trimming took off 7 bases at V and 4 bases at J, with 19 bases between the two ends. The chain's CDR3 is CASTSTSDILYGYTF. CDR3 sequence (DNA): TGTGCCAGCACCAGCACCTCCGACATTCTCTATGGCTACACCTTC.

This clone was seen only a few times. This chain links TRBV7-9 with TRBJ2-5, with D maybe TRBD2 (6 bases). CDR1 SEHNR and CDR2 FQNEAQ come from the germline V gene (reference sequence). V was cut by 3 bases and J by 5 bases, with 13 bases left in between. The CDR3 has 14 amino acids. CDR3 amino acids: CASSLRLDPETQYF. CDR3 nucleotides: TGTGCCAGCAGCTTGAGACTAGACCCGGAGACCCAGTACTTC.

The genes are TRBV28 and TRBJ1-2; 9 bases map to TRBD1. This CDR3 has 12 residues. The germline V gene has CDR1 MDHEN and CDR2 SYDVKM. Trimming removed 3 bases from V and 10 bases from J; junction bases left unmatched: 3. DNA for the CDR3: TGTGCCAGCAGTTTCGACAGGGGGGACTACACCTTC. It codes for CASSFDRGDYTF.

This chain connects TRBV4-2 to TRBJ1-1; D ambiguous. Germline lookup yields CDR1 LGHNA and CDR2 YNFKEQ. The CDR3 is 15 residues long. V lost 0 bases, J lost 1 base, and 9 bases lay in between. As DNA, the CDR3 is TGTGCCAGCAGCCAAGAATCGGCAGCGAACACTGAAGCTTTCTTT. It specifies CASSQESAANTEAFF.

This chain connects TRBV13 to TRBJ2-3, with D perhaps TRBD2 (5 bases). From germline, CDR1 is PRHDT and CDR2 FYEKMQ (reference sequence). CDR3 size: 16 residues. The germline V and J ends were trimmed by 5 bases and 5 bases, with 20 bases remaining between them. In DNA, the CDR3 is TGTGCCAGCAGCCAGCAGCTTAGGCGGGCGAAAGATACGCAGTATTTT. This sequence encodes CASSQQLRRAKDTQYF. Based on the CDR3 plus reference TRBV13 and TRBJ2-3, the full variable domain is AAGVIQSPRHLIKEKRETATLKCYPIPRHDTVYWYQQGPGQDPQFLISFYEKMQSDKGSIPDRFSAQQFSDYHSELNMSSLELGDSALYFCASSQQLRRAKDTQYFGPGTRLTVL.

This clone was found a few times. The chain carries TRBV27 and TRBJ1-1; D ambiguous. This CDR3 comprises 14 residues. Germline V gives CDR1 MNHEY, CDR2 SMNVEV (reference sequence). Trimming pared 3 bases from V and 4 bases from J, leaving 12 bases between. CDR3 coding DNA: TGTGCCAGCAGTTTTGCGGGGTCGGTCACTGAAGCTTTCTTT. This encodes CASSFAGSVTEAFF.

This clone has just a few counts. This chain links TRBV5-1 with TRBJ2-7; D is undetermined. CDR3 length: 14 amino acids. The V gene's germline CDR1 is SGHRS and CDR2 YFSETQ. V lost 5 bases, J lost 2 bases, and 14 bases lay in between. CDR3 sequence: CASSLATSTYEQYF. CDR3 nucleotides: TGCGCCAGCAGTCTCGCAACCTCGACCTACGAGCAGTACTTC. Drawing the rest from reference TRBV5-1 and TRBJ2-7, the complete variable domain is KAGVTQTPRYLIKTRGQQVTLSCSPISGHRSVSWYQQTPGQGLQFLFEYFSETQRNKGNFPGRFSGRQFSNSRSEMNVSTLELGDSALYLCASSLATSTYEQYFGPGTRLTVT.

CDR3 bases: TGTGCCAGCAGTACCCCTAATTCACCCCTCCACTTT. Protein product: CASSTPNSPLHF. This sequence joins TRBV27 and TRBJ1-6, with no clear D. Germline assignment: CDR1 MNHEY and CDR2 SMNVEV (reference sequence). The germline V and J ends were trimmed by 5 bases and 6 bases, with 5 bases remaining between them. This CDR3 comprises 12 residues.

This clone showed up just a few times. CDR3 sequence (DNA): TGTGCCAGCAGTGAACGAAATAGCAATCAGCCCCAGCATTTT. Encoded protein: CASSERNSNQPQHF. This sequence joins TRBV2 and TRBJ1-5; D gene ambiguous. Germline loops: CDR1 SNHLY, CDR2 FYNNEI. CDR3 length: 14 residues. The V end lost 2 bases, the J end lost 0 bases, and 5 bases lay between the germline ends.

This chain links TRBV13 with TRBJ2-1; maybe TRBD2 (6 bases). The CDR3 totals 16 residues. Germline V gene data show CDR1 as PRHDT and CDR2 as FYEKMQ (reference sequence). Trimming cost V 1 base and J 8 bases, with 18 bases left between them. The CDR3 reads CASSLERSGLHYEQFF. The CDR3 bases are TGTGCCAGCAGCTTAGAGCGGAGCGGACTACACTATGAGCAGTTCTTC.

V is TRBV6-6 and J is TRBJ1-1; D unclear. Germline V lookup: CDR1 MNHNY, CDR2 SVGAGI (reference sequence). This CDR3 has 13 residues. V was shortened by 2 bases and J by 13 bases, with 17 bases between the two germline ends. The CDR3, as DNA: TGTGCCAGCAGTTACGATAACACCGGTTATCTTTTCTTT. This sequence encodes CASSYDNTGYLFF.

This clone occurred a few times. V gene TRBV20-1 combines with J gene TRBJ2-1, with D possibly being TRBD2 (5 bases). Germline assignment: CDR1 DFQATT and CDR2 SNEGSKA (reference sequence). CDR3 length: 11 residues. The CDR3 spells CSGDSYNEQFF. DNA of the CDR3: TGCAGCGGGGATTCCTACAATGAGCAGTTCTTC.

The genes are TRBV28 and TRBJ1-3; no firm D call. The CDR3 is made up of 15 amino acids. Trimming left V 8 bases short and J 4 bases short, with 18 bases between. Germline lookup yields CDR1 MDHEN and CDR2 SYDVKM. The CDR3 coding sequence is TGTGCCAGCCTCGGAGGGAGGGAAGTGGGAAACACCATATATTTT. Protein sequence: CASLGGREVGNTIYF.

This clone turned up a few times. The V call is TRBV29-1, the J call TRBJ1-2, with D possibly matching TRBD1 (6 bases). V gave up 8 bases and J gave up 2 bases, with 9 bases separating them. CDR1 and CDR2 from the germline V gene are SQVTM and ANQGSEA. This CDR3 is built from 11 residues. The CDR3 DNA reads TGCAGCCGAGACAGGAACTATGGCTACACCTTC. Translation gives CSRDRNYGYTF. Supplemented by reference TRBV29-1 and TRBJ1-2, the full variable domain reads SAVISQKPSRDICQRGTSLTIQCQVDSQVTMMFWYRQQPGQSLTLIATANQGSEATYESGFVIDKFPISRPNLTFSTLTVSNMSPEDSSIYLCSRDRNYGYTFGSGTRLTVV.

CDR3 residues: CAWSSGGAGETQYF. DNA of the CDR3: TGTGCCTGGAGTTCCGGGGGGGCCGGAGAGACCCAGTACTTC. The chain links TRBV30 to TRBJ2-5, with 8 bases that match TRBD2. The germline CDR1 and CDR2 sequences are GTSNPN and SVGIG (reference sequence). The V and J ends lost 2 bases and 4 bases, in that order; junction bases with no gene match: 6. This CDR3 contains 14 residues.

In DNA, the CDR3 is TGTGCCACCAGCAGGGCCGGGGGGACAGAGCTCGATGGCTACACCTTC. Encoded protein: CATSRAGGTELDGYTF. V and J are TRBV15 and TRBJ1-2, with 7 bases matching TRBD1. This CDR3 has 16 amino acids. V shed 3 bases and J 6 bases; nucleotides not matched to a gene: 13. Germline CDR1 reads LNHNV; CDR2 reads YYDKDF (reference sequence).

This clone was seen a few times. The gene calls are TRBV6-5 and TRBJ1-1; unclear D gene. V dropped 6 bases and J dropped 0 bases, with 8 bases sitting between them. The CDR3 runs 13 residues. The germline V gene encodes CDR1 MNHEY and CDR2 SVGAGI. CDR3 residues: CASRVGMNTEAFF. CDR3 DNA sequence: TGTGCCAGCAGGGTAGGGATGAACACTGAAGCTTTCTTT.

This chain connects TRBV14 to TRBJ2-3; 7 bases map to TRBD2. CDR1 is SGHDN, CDR2 FVKESK, per germline. The CDR3 contains 16 residues. Trimming cost V 0 bases and J 2 bases; bases outside gene matches: 5. The CDR3 nucleotides are TGTGCCAGCAGCCAAGAAGTCGGGGGGACCACAGATACGCAGTATTTT. Its protein product is CASSQEVGGTTDTQYF.

The rearrangement uses TRBV13 and TRBJ1-5; D is unresolved. This CDR3 is 15 amino acids long. The V end lost 3 bases, the J end lost 4 bases, and 13 bases lay between the germline ends. Germline V gene sequence: CDR1 PRHDT, CDR2 FYEKMQ (reference sequence). The CDR3 nucleotides are TGTGCCAGCAGCTTGAGCGGGAATGGGAATCAGCCCCAGCATTTT. This gives the protein CASSLSGNGNQPQHF.

This clone occurred a few times. The chain employs TRBV29-1 and TRBJ2-2, with a possible D match to TRBD1 (6 bases). The V gene's germline CDR1 is SQVTM and CDR2 ANQGSEA. The CDR3 has 13 residues. Between the trimmed V and J ends, which lost 7 bases and 5 bases, there was a span of 14 bases. The CDR3 spells CSAETGATGELFF. The CDR3 DNA reads TGCAGCGCCGAGACAGGTGCTACCGGGGAGCTGTTTTTT.

The chain couples TRBV4-2 to TRBJ1-3, with D possibly TRBD1 on 6 matching bases. The CDR3 extends over 16 amino acids. Trimming cost V 1 base and J 3 bases, with 13 bases left between them. Germline V gene data show CDR1 as LGHNA and CDR2 as YNFKEQ. Here the CDR3 reads CASSQGAGEGGNTIYF. CDR3 DNA: TGTGCCAGCAGCCAAGGTGCAGGGGAGGGTGGAAACACCATATATTTT.

This clone was seen only a few times. J is TRBJ2-5 and V is TRBV27; no clear D. The ends were cut back, 5 bases at V and 1 base at J, with 8 bases in the middle. The CDR3 has 13 amino acids. CDR1 is MNHEY and CDR2 is SMNVEV in the germline V gene (reference sequence). CDR3 sequence reads: CASSNEPQETQYF. CDR3 coding DNA: TGTGCCAGCAGTAATGAGCCCCAAGAGACCCAGTACTTC.